One T cell receptor beta chain is described in this entry. The record originates from a study of blood T cell repertoires in COVID-19. Study in general: Sources were T cells, B-cell-depleted T cells, or PBMCs; the material itself was cDNA or gDNA.

In the original analysis: Estimation of nucleated cell counts was performed using reference gene primer amplification. Sequencing was performed with immunoSEQ multiplex PCR; in TCRdb, only in-frame clones are kept and a portion is missing. From that table come the V and J calls and clone size; the DNA was used to work out D and trimming. Of 200,000 to 250,000 clones in the sample, 86% were seen once. Looked up from germline, CDR1 is LNHDA and CDR2 is SQIVND (reference sequence). The CDR3 length is 19 residues. J was trimmed by 4 bases and V by 9 bases; bases with no gene match: 25. This sequence originates from a woman aged 45-65 years with acute or convalescent COVID-19. The genes are TRBV19 and TRBJ1-2; 8 nucleotides match TRBD1. The source material was peripheral blood. This CDR3 reads CASRRIVGTGKWGPYGYTF. The CDR3 nucleotides are TGTGCCAGCCGTCGCATTGTGGGGACAGGAAAGTGGGGCCCCTATGGCTACACCTTC.